This T cell receptor (beta chain) originates from a study of blood T cell repertoires in COVID-19. Whole-study context: Italy, Spain and the United States were the sources of the convalescent and acute COVID-19 samples. PBMCs, B-cell-depleted T cells, or T cells provided the cDNA or gDNA that made up the material.

Original analysis: Reference gene primer amplification gave estimated nucleated cell counts. Sequencing used immunoSEQ multiplex PCR; TCRdb keeps in-frame clones, though not all of them. The V and J calls and the clone size are those of that table, but D and trimming were determined from the DNA. The repertoire holds a few hundred thousand clones, with under 90% as singletons. The CDR3 runs to 18 residues. V dropped 4 bases and J dropped 4 bases, with 23 bases sitting between them. CDR1 PRHDT and CDR2 FYEKMQ come from the germline V gene (reference sequence). This sequence joins TRBV13 and TRBJ2-1, with D perhaps matching TRBD1 (6 bases). This receptor was taken from a woman in her thirties or forties who had recovered from COVID-19. Input material: peripheral blood. The CDR3 coding sequence is TGTGCCAGCAGCTCCCAGAGTGAAGGGACACTTATTTACAATGAGCAGTTCTTC. Amino acid sequence: CASSSQSEGTLIYNEQFF.